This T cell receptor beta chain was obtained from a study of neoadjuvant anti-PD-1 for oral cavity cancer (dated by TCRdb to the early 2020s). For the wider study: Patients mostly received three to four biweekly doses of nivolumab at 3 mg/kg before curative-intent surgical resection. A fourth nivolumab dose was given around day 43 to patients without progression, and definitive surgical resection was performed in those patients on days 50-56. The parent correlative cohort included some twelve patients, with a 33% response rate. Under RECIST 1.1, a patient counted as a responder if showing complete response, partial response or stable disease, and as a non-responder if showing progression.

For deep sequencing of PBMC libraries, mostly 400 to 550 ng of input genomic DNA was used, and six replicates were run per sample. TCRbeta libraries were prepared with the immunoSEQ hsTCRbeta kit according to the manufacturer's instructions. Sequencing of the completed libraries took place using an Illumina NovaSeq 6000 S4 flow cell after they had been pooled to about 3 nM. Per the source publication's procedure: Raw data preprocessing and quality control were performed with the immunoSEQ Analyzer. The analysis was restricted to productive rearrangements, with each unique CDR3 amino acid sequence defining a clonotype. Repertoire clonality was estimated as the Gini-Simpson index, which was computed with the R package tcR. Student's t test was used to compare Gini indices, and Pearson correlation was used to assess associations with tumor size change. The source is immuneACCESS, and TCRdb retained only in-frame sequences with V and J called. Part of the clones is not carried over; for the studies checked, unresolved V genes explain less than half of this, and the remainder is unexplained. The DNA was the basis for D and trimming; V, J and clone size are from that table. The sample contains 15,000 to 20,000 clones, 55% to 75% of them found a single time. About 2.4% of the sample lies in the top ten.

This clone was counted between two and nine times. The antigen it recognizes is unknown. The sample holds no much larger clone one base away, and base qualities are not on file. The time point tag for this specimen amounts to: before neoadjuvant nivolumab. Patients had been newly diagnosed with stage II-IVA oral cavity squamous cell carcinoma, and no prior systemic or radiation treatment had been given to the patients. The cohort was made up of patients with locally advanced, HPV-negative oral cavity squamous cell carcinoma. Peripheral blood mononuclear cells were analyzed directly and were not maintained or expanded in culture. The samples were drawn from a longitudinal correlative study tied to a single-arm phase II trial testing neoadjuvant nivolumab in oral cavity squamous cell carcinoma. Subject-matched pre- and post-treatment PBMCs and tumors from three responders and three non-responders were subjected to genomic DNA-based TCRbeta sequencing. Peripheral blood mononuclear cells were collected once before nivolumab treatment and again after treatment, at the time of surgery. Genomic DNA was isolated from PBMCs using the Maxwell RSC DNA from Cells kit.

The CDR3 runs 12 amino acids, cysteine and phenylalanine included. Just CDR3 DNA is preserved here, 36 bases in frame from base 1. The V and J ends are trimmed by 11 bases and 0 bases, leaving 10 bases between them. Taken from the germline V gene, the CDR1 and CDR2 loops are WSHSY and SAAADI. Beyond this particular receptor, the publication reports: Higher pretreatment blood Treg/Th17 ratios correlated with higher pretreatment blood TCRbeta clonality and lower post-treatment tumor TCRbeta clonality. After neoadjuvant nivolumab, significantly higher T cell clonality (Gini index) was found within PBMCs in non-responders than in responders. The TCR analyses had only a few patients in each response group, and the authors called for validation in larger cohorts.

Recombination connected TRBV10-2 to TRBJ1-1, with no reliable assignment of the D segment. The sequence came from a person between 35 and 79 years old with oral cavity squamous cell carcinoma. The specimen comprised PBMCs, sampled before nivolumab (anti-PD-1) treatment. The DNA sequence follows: TGCGCCTCCTCACGGATGAACACTGAAGCTTTCTTT. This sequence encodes CASSRMNTEAFF.